One and the same sample provided the 12 T cell receptor beta chains below, sequenced in a study of prognosis after radiotherapy for stage I lung cancer. From genomic DNA, two-round multiplex PCR was used to amplify TCR beta CDR3. Primers (each specific to one TRBV or TRBJ gene) were used in first-round PCR. Using its own MiXCR run on the multiplex PCR reads, TCRdb lists one record per CDR3 protein. The sample holds about 27,000 distinct CDR3 sequences, about 45% seen once. Sequencing was performed on PBMCs, taken before or after stereotactic body radiation therapy (not recorded which). The receptors originated from a donor aged 50 or older with non-small cell lung cancer.

In this sample, this clonotype turned up many times. V gene TRBV20-1 combines with J gene TRBJ2-1; tentatively, D is TRBD2 (6 bases). Germline V gene lookup returns CDR1 DFQATT and CDR2 SNEGSKA (reference sequence). The CDR3 is 17 residues long. V was cut by 1 base and J by 0 bases, with 16 bases left in between. The CDR3 loop reads CSARVSSVDFSYNEQFF. The DNA of the CDR3 is TGCAGTGCTAGAGTTTCTAGCGTTGACTTCTCCTACAATGAGCAGTTCTTC.

This clonotype was recorded at least ten times. The chain recombines TRBV2 with TRBJ1-1; D unclear. The germline V and J ends were trimmed by 6 bases and 4 bases, with 15 bases remaining between them. This CDR3 comprises 14 residues. The V gene's germline CDR1 is SNHLY and CDR2 FYNNEI. The CDR3 nucleotides read TGTGCCAGCAGCGGATTGGGGTGGAGCACTGAAGCTTTCTTT. Residues: CASSGLGWSTEAFF.

Concerning this clonotype: Germline is not matched at one junction end, which may reflect a read error. The chain employs TRBV9 and TRBJ1-5; D gene ambiguous. The CDR3 is 14 residues long. Germline CDR1 reads SGDLS; CDR2 reads YYNGEE. The CDR3 nucleotides are TGTGCCAGCAGCGCCTACACTGGTCCCCAGCCCAAGCATTTT. This codes for CASSAYTGPQPKHF.

This clonotype was detected ten times or more. V usage is TRBV5-1 and J usage is TRBJ2-3; D possibly corresponds to TRBD2 (5 bases). The CDR3 length is 13 residues. The ends were cut back, 4 bases at V and 4 bases at J, with 10 bases in the middle. The germline V gene has CDR1 SGHRS and CDR2 YFSETQ. The CDR3 coding sequence is TGCGCCAGCAGCGGGTATAGCGCAGATACGCAGTATTTT. Translated, it gives CASSGYSADTQYF.

Details on this clonotype: Only one base separates this from a far larger clonotype, so it likely reflects a read error. CDR3 loop: CASSWKTQYF. In DNA form, the CDR3 reads TGTGCCAGCAGTTGGAAGACCCAGTACTTC. The J gene is TRBJ2-1, the V gene TRBV12-3 or TRBV12-4; D uncertain. The J call may be wrong; the DNA end is better matched by TRBJ2-5. The CDR3 has 10 residues.

The chain has TRBV10-3 and TRBJ1-3, with 7 bases that match TRBD1. CDR1 ENHRY and CDR2 SYGVKD come from the germline V gene. CDR3 length equals 12 residues. CDR3 sequence: CDSRDRGNTIYF. The CDR3 region has the DNA TGTGACAGTAGGGACAGAGGAAACACCATATATTTT.

There are many counts of this clonotype. The chain couples TRBV5-5 to TRBJ1-1, with TRBD1 identical over 9 bases. This CDR3 is built from 13 residues. Germline CDR1 SGHKS, CDR2 YYEKEE (reference sequence). V lost 3 bases to trimming and J lost 3 bases; unmatched junction nucleotides: 0. The CDR3 spells CASSWDRDTEAFF. The CDR3 bases are TGTGCCAGCAGCTGGGACAGGGACACTGAAGCTTTCTTT.

This clonotype occurred many times. The chain combines TRBV20-1 with TRBJ1-3; D is perhaps TRBD1 (5 bases). Germline V lookup: CDR1 DFQATT, CDR2 SNEGSKA (reference sequence). V shed 5 bases and J shed 1 base, with 6 bases lying between them. The CDR3 covers 12 residues. The CDR3 DNA reads as TGCAGTGCTCCAGGGTCTGGAAACACCATATATTTT. Protein product: CSAPGSGNTIYF.

This clonotype was seen ten or more times. One end of the junction does not line up with germline, which may come from a read error. V gene TRBV6-4 combines with J gene TRBJ2-1; TRBD2 aligns across 8 bases. The CDR3 is 17 amino acids. Germline lookup yields CDR1 MRHNA and CDR2 SNTAGT. The CDR3 DNA follows: TGTGCCAGCAGTTACTCGGGCCTAGCGGGTTACTACAATGAGCAGTTCTTC. It specifies CASSYSGLAGYYNEQFF.

This clonotype showed up many times. This chain uses TRBV7-8 with TRBJ1-2; 8 nucleotides align to TRBD1. Germline CDR1 and CDR2: SGHVS and FQNEAQ. With 5 bases clipped from V and 5 bases from J, the junction kept 4 bases outside the gene matches. The CDR3 totals 13 residues. Here the CDR3 reads CASSPRTGYGYTF. CDR3 bases: TGTGCCAGCAGCCCACGGACAGGGTATGGCTACACCTTC.

The chain is built from TRBV12-3 or TRBV12-4 and TRBJ2-2; 12 nucleotides line up with TRBD2. V lost 6 bases, J lost 4 bases, and 9 bases stayed unmatched. The CDR3 is 17 amino acids. DNA for the CDR3: TGTGCCAGCAGCAGAACTAGCGGGAGGTCGGTCACCGGGGAGCTGTTTTTT. It specifies CASSRTSGRSVTGELFF.

Here the CDR3 DNA reads TGTGCCAGCAGCTCAAGGACAGCCGGTTGGGGTTCACCCCTCCACTTT. Its protein is CASSSRTAGWGSPLHF. V usage is TRBV2 and J usage is TRBJ1-6, with D perhaps TRBD1 (6 bases). CDR1 is SNHLY and CDR2 is FYNNEI in the germline V gene. V lost 6 bases and J lost 9, with 21 bases in between. The CDR3 covers 16 residues.